This TCR beta chain stems from a study of vaccination and CD4 T cells after COVID-19. Turning to this clonotype: Its antigen is still unknown.

As to treatment: approximately 11-day PBMC culture with coronavirus spike peptide pools or control peptides (ViraFEST assay). A half-volume replacement of the medium with fresh IL-2 medium was performed on days 3 and 7. Cultured CD4+ T cell DNA underwent sequencing with the Oncomine TCR Beta short-read assay. A single record per CDR3 protein comes from TCRdb applying MiXCR to the PCR reads. In the table there are 9,500 to 15,000 distinct CDR3 sequences, around half of which are singletons. The sequence was collected from a human donor who had recovered from COVID-19. Sequencing was done on a sample of CD4+ T cells from blood, cultured in vitro.

The CDR3 sequence: CASSHPEPGNEQYF. CDR3 nucleotides: TGCGCCAGCAGCCACCCGGAACCAGGAAACGAGCAGTACTTC. This chain links TRBV5-1 with TRBJ2-7; D unclear. CDR3 length: 14 residues. Trimming removed 4 bases at V and 5 bases at J, with 16 bases between. The V gene's germline CDR1 is SGHRS and CDR2 YFSETQ.